One sample yielded the 27 T cell receptor beta chains listed below, sequenced in a study of shared clonotypes between healthy human individuals. The repertoire was sequenced with immunoSEQ multiplex PCR; TCRdb's copy has only in-frame clones and lacks some. The data contain over 1.5 million clones, under 99% of them seen just once; the ten biggest clones take up less than 0.55%. The sample comprised naive CD4+ T cells sorted from blood. The subset denotes: CD45RA+ positively selected. Every receptor here comes from a man aged 30 to 45 in good health.

The CDR3 sequence is CASSSLRGSGANVLTF. DNA for the CDR3: TGTGCCAGCAGCTCCCTTAGGGGCTCTGGGGCCAACGTCCTGACTTTC. The V and J genes are TRBV28 and TRBJ2-6; TRBD1 might be the D (5 bases). Trimming removed 6 bases at V and 0 bases at J, with 12 bases between. The CDR3 is 16 residues long. Germline-derived CDR1 and CDR2 are MDHEN and SYDVKM.

This clone has a single count. Other nucleotide sequences in the sample specify the same CDR3. The chain is built from TRBV29-1 and TRBJ2-7; D is unresolved. Trimming removed 4 bases from V and 2 bases from J, with 6 bases in between. The CDR3 totals 11 residues. CDR1 and CDR2 (germline): SQVTM, ANQGSEA. The CDR3 reads CSVVEAYEQYF. Here the CDR3 DNA reads TGCAGCGTTGTTGAAGCCTACGAGCAGTACTTC.

In DNA form, the CDR3 reads TGTGCCAGCAGTTTATACGCAGGGGCTAACTATGGCTACACCTTC. Translated, it gives CASSLYAGANYGYTF. V gene TRBV28 combines with J gene TRBJ1-2, with D perhaps matching TRBD1 (6 bases). The CDR3 is 15 residues long. Per the germline V gene, CDR1 is MDHEN and CDR2 is SYDVKM. V lost 1 base to trimming and J lost 0 bases, with 9 bases between them.

The chain carries TRBV29-1 and TRBJ2-3, with D unresolved. Germline CDR1 and CDR2: SQVTM and ANQGSEA. This CDR3 region has 14 residues. The V and J ends lost 4 bases and 1 base respectively, with 12 bases between them. Written as DNA, the CDR3 is TGCAGCGTTGCCCCGAGTTCCCGCACAGATACGCAGTATTTT. This sequence encodes CSVAPSSRTDTQYF.

V and J are TRBV6-6 and TRBJ2-7; D might be TRBD1 (5 bases). Germline-derived CDR1 and CDR2 are MNHNY and SVGAGI (reference sequence). CDR3 size: 12 residues. V shed 8 bases and J shed 4 bases, with 12 bases lying between them. For the CDR3, the DNA is TGTGCCAGCGGGTGGGGCCTATACGAGCAGTACTTC. Amino acid sequence: CASGWGLYEQYF.

This rearrangement joins TRBV28 to TRBJ2-3; 8 bases match TRBD2. V trimming: 6 bases; J trimming: 1 base; junction bases outside the gene matches: 6. The CDR3 consists of 15 residues. Germline CDR1 and CDR2: MDHEN and SYDVKM. The CDR3 loop reads CASSPATSGTDTQYF. The DNA for the CDR3 is TGTGCCAGCAGCCCGGCGACTAGCGGCACAGATACGCAGTATTTT.

The rearrangement joins TRBV7-2 to TRBJ2-1, with D possibly being TRBD2 (5 bases). Germline lookup yields CDR1 SGHTA and CDR2 FQGNSA. The CDR3 extends over 15 amino acids. Trimming took 2 bases from V and 5 from J, leaving 13 bases between them. The CDR3: CASSLISGANNEQFF. CDR3 bases: TGTGCCAGCAGCTTAATCAGCGGTGCGAACAATGAGCAGTTCTTC.

The chain couples TRBV7-9 to TRBJ2-1; no reliable D call. Trimming left V 5 bases short and J 1 base short, with 12 bases between. The CDR3 sequence is 15 residues long. The V gene's germline CDR1 is SEHNR and CDR2 FQNEAQ (reference sequence). CDR3 sequence reads: CASSPTGLSYNEQFF. The CDR3 nucleotides read TGTGCCAGCAGCCCCACGGGCTTGTCCTACAATGAGCAGTTCTTC.

This clone was found once. The chain couples TRBV2 to TRBJ1-5; D perhaps matches TRBD1 (5 bases). Trimming took 3 bases from V and 0 from J, leaving 12 bases between them. This CDR3 comprises 16 residues. The germline CDR1 and CDR2 sequences are SNHLY and FYNNEI. CDR3 protein: CASSERWGRSNQPQHF. CDR3 DNA sequence: TGTGCCAGCAGTGAGAGGTGGGGACGTAGCAATCAGCCCCAGCATTTT.

The V and J genes are TRBV19 and TRBJ2-1; possibly TRBD1 for D (5 bases). V lost 7 bases, J lost 2 bases, and 18 bases lay in between. Germline CDR1 reads LNHDA; CDR2 reads SQIVND (reference sequence). The CDR3 covers 16 residues. The CDR3 sequence is CASNPLGRVTYNEQFF. In nucleotides, the CDR3 is TGTGCCAGTAATCCCCTGGGCAGGGTAACCTACAATGAGCAGTTCTTC.

CDR3 in DNA: TGTGCCAGCAGCTTGGAAGGCGGGAGTGGCCACGAGCAGTACTTC. It is translated as CASSLEGGSGHEQYF. J is TRBJ2-7 and V is TRBV5-4, with TRBD2 matching over 7 bases. CDR1 and CDR2 from the germline V gene are SGHNT and YYREEE (reference sequence). The CDR3 has 15 residues. The V and J ends lost 0 bases and 5 bases, in that order; junction bases with no gene match: 8.

V gene TRBV5-1 combines with J gene TRBJ2-7; D is unresolved. The germline gives CDR1 SGHRS, CDR2 YFSETQ. The CDR3 length is 14 residues. Between the trimmed V and J ends, which lost 2 bases and 3 bases, there was a span of 12 bases. This chain's CDR3 is CASSFQRPSYEQYF. The CDR3 DNA reads as TGCGCCAGCAGCTTTCAACGACCCAGCTACGAGCAGTACTTC. Filled out from reference TRBV5-1 and TRBJ2-7, the complete variable domain reads KAGVTQTPRYLIKTRGQQVTLSCSPISGHRSVSWYQQTPGQGLQFLFEYFSETQRNKGNFPGRFSGRQFSNSRSEMNVSTLELGDSALYLCASSFQRPSYEQYFGPGTRLTVT.

The V gene is TRBV28, the J gene TRBJ1-1; maybe TRBD1 (5 bases). V gave up 5 bases and J gave up 6 bases, with 13 bases separating them. CDR3 length: 13 residues. CDR1 and CDR2 (germline): MDHEN, SYDVKM. The CDR3 spells CASSLAGGPEAFF. Here the CDR3 DNA reads TGTGCCAGCAGTCTTGCGGGGGGTCCTGAAGCTTTCTTT.

Here the CDR3 reads CASSEVGFDTEAFF. The DNA for the CDR3 is TGTGCCAGCAGTGAAGTCGGGTTTGACACTGAAGCTTTCTTT. The chain employs TRBV2 and TRBJ1-1; D gene ambiguous. Germline V gene data show CDR1 as SNHLY and CDR2 as FYNNEI. The CDR3 has 14 amino acids. Trimming stripped 1 base from V and 3 bases from J, with 9 bases between.

The chain carries TRBV9 and TRBJ2-2; TRBD2 aligns across 15 bases. The CDR3 consists of 19 residues. Germline V gene lookup returns CDR1 SGDLS and CDR2 YYNGEE. The V gene end was trimmed by 4 bases and the J gene end by 1 base; junction bases not matched to a gene: 8. The CDR3 sequence: CASSLLGLAGGMNTGELFF. CDR3 nucleotide sequence: TGTGCCAGCAGCCTTTTGGGACTAGCGGGAGGTATGAACACCGGGGAGCTGTTTTTT.

The V call is TRBV28, the J call TRBJ1-4; a possible D gene is TRBD1 (6 bases). The CDR3 covers 14 residues. The V gene lost 5 bases and the J gene lost 7 bases, with 14 bases spanning the gap. The V gene's germline CDR1 is MDHEN and CDR2 SYDVKM. The DNA for the CDR3 is TGTGCCAGCAGTACCCAGGGGAAACTTGAAAAACTGTTTTTT. Translating gives CASSTQGKLEKLFF.

The V and J genes are TRBV19 and TRBJ1-1; a possible D gene is TRBD1 (6 bases). The CDR3 spans 11 residues. Germline lookup yields CDR1 LNHDA and CDR2 SQIVND (reference sequence). The DNA for the CDR3 is TGTTGCTGCTGGGGGCGTACTGAAGCTTTCTTT. Translated, it gives CCCWGRTEAFF.

The chain carries TRBV18 and TRBJ2-1; 9 bases line up with TRBD2. The J segment lost 3 bases and the V segment lost 4 bases, leaving 19 bases of the junction unmatched. The germline V gene has CDR1 KGHSH and CDR2 LQKENI. This CDR3 has 20 residues. CDR3 in DNA: TGTGCCAGCTCACTGCTTGGGGGCGCGGGAGGGACCTTCAGCTACAATGAGCAGTTCTTC. This codes for CASSLLGGAGGTFSYNEQFF.

On this clone itself: The sample carries other DNA sequences with the same CDR3. The gene calls are TRBV18 and TRBJ2-3; D unresolved. With 2 bases removed from V and 3 bases from J, the gap between germline ends came to 6 bases. Germline V gene data show CDR1 as KGHSH and CDR2 as LQKENI. The CDR3 contains 13 residues. Here the CDR3 DNA reads TGTGCCAGCTCACCAAGGGTTACAGATACGCAGTATTTT. Its protein product is CASSPRVTDTQYF.

This chain joins TRBV5-1 and TRBJ2-7; D ambiguous. The V end was cut by 2 bases, the J end by 2 bases, with 8 bases between. Germline CDR1 reads SGHRS; CDR2 reads YFSETQ. The CDR3 has 13 amino acids. The chain's CDR3 is CASSLEQAYEQYF. The CDR3 bases are TGCGCCAGCAGCTTAGAGCAGGCCTACGAGCAGTACTTC.

This chain links TRBV29-1 with TRBJ2-5; 9 nucleotides line up with TRBD1. V lost 5 bases to trimming and J lost 2 bases; unmatched junction nucleotides: 9. The CDR3 totals 15 residues. Germline CDR1 reads SQVTM; CDR2 reads ANQGSEA. CDR3 residues: CSVKPKDRGQETQYF. As DNA, the CDR3 is TGCAGCGTTAAGCCCAAGGACAGGGGTCAAGAGACCCAGTACTTC.

The chain uses TRBV5-1 and TRBJ1-3; TRBD1 matches 7 bases. Per the germline V gene, CDR1 is SGHRS and CDR2 is YFSETQ. The CDR3 has 17 amino acids. V gave up 0 bases and J gave up 0 bases; unmatched junction bases: 6. In nucleotides, the CDR3 is TGCGCCAGCAGCTTGGTAGGACAGGCTCTCTCTGGAAACACCATATATTTT. The encoded protein is CASSLVGQALSGNTIYF.

The genes are TRBV10-3 and TRBJ1-1; D call uncertain. Trimming shortened V by 8 bases and J by 3 bases, and 16 bases separated the two germline ends. This CDR3 is built from 14 residues. CDR1 is ENHRY, CDR2 SYGVKD, per germline. CDR3 sequence: CAIRAALGHTEAFF. CDR3 bases: TGTGCCATCCGAGCGGCCCTAGGGCACACTGAAGCTTTCTTT.

The chain couples TRBV5-6 to TRBJ2-3; TRBD2 aligns across 8 bases. Germline V gene data show CDR1 as SGHDT and CDR2 as YYEEEE. The CDR3 runs to 16 residues. V lost 1 base, J lost 2 bases, and 6 bases stayed unmatched. The CDR3 is CASSLSGLDFTDTQYF. The CDR3 DNA reads TGTGCCAGCAGCTTGTCGGGACTAGATTTCACAGATACGCAGTATTTT. The full variable domain, rest sourced from reference TRBV5-6 and TRBJ2-3, is DAGVTQSPTHLIKTRGQQVTLRCSPKSGHDTVSWYQQALGQGPQFIFQYYEEEERQRGNFPDRFSGHQFPNYSSELNVNALLLGDSALYLCASSLSGLDFTDTQYFGPGTRLTVL.

This rearrangement joins TRBV7-8 to TRBJ2-1; TRBD2 agrees at 9 bases. Germline V gives CDR1 SGHVS, CDR2 FQNEAQ. The V gene end was trimmed by 5 bases and the J gene end by 6 bases; junction bases not matched to a gene: 8. The CDR3 loop spans 15 amino acids. The CDR3 DNA is TGTGCCAGCAGCCGCGCAGCGGGAGGATCCAATGAGCAGTTCTTC. Amino acid sequence: CASSRAAGGSNEQFF.

This chain uses TRBV19 with TRBJ1-5; maybe TRBD1 (6 bases). Trimming took 9 bases from V and 0 from J, leaving 18 bases between them. The CDR3 is 16 amino acids. CDR1 is LNHDA, CDR2 SQIVND, per germline (reference sequence). The DNA for the CDR3 is TGTGCCAGCCTCCCGGGGGGCCCAGCTAGCAATCAGCCCCAGCATTTT. As protein: CASLPGGPASNQPQHF. The full variable domain, completed using reference TRBV19 and TRBJ1-5, is DGGITQSPKYLFRKEGQNVTLSCEQNLNHDAMYWYRQDPGQGLRLIYYSQIVNDFQKGDIAEGYSVSREKKESFPLTVTSAQKNPTAFYLCASLPGGPASNQPQHFGDGTRLSIL.

V gene TRBV6-5 combines with J gene TRBJ2-7; possible D gene TRBD1, 6 bases. Germline CDR1 MNHEY, CDR2 SVGAGI. Trimming stripped 6 bases from V and 3 bases from J, with 18 bases between. CDR3 length: 15 residues. The CDR3 DNA reads as TGTGCCAGCAGCCGCGCCTATAGGGGGAACTACGAGCAGTACTTC. The encoded protein is CASSRAYRGNYEQYF.